Following are 32 T cell receptor beta chains from one sample sequenced in a study of T cell clonality in common variable immunodeficiency. Their antigen targets remain unknown. Study results and caveats: In common variable immunodeficiency, TCR beta chains reportedly carried fewer deletions and N-nucleotide insertions.

The table came from immunoSEQ multiplex PCR; TCRdb's copy has only in-frame clones and leaves some out. The record shows 25,000 to 35,000 clones for this sample, with no singletons present. The sequenced sample consisted of peripheral blood mononuclear cells. Every receptor here comes from a human donor with common variable immunodeficiency.

This clone was counted at least ten times. The missing CDR3 end, 3 residues past where the read stops, is filled in from the germline J gene. The rearrangement uses TRBV7-9 and TRBJ1-5; D is possibly TRBD1 (6 bases). Trimming removed 4 bases at V and 4 bases at J, with 11 bases between. The germline V gene has CDR1 SEHNR and CDR2 FQNEAQ (reference sequence). The CDR3 has 14 amino acids. Partial CDR3 DNA: TGTGCCAGCAGCTGGGGGGGGCGGAATCAGCCC. Translation gives CASSWGGRNQP. The whole CDR3 sequence reads CASSWGGRNQPQHF.

As to this clone: The read ends 3 residues before the CDR3 terminus; that terminus is restored from the germline J gene. The chain carries TRBV19 and TRBJ1-5; 9 bases line up with TRBD1. CDR3 size: 18 residues. V trimming: 0 bases; J trimming: 8 bases; junction bases outside the gene matches: 14. CDR1 and CDR2 (germline): LNHDA, SQIVND (reference sequence). The sequenced part of the CDR3 DNA is TGTGCCAGTAGTATAGATGGTCTCGGGACAGGGATTTTAGAGCCC. It translates to CASSIDGLGTGILEP. The entire CDR3 protein reads CASSIDGLGTGILEPQHF. Full variable domain (missing parts from reference TRBV19 and TRBJ1-5): DGGITQSPKYLFRKEGQNVTLSCEQNLNHDAMYWYRQDPGQGLRLIYYSQIVNDFQKGDIAEGYSVSREKKESFPLTVTSAQKNPTAFYLCASSIDGLGTGILEPQHFGDGTRLSIL.

This clone turned up a few times. The CDR3 end lies 3 residues beyond the end of the read and is filled in from the germline J gene. The chain carries TRBV18 and TRBJ1-1; the D gene is possibly TRBD1 (5 bases). This CDR3 is 15 amino acids long. CDR1 and CDR2 (germline): KGHSH, LQKENI. Trimming left V 3 bases short and J 0 bases short, with 11 bases between. The DNA read from the CDR3 is TGTGCCAGCTCACCTAATTCAGGGATGAACACTGAA. It encodes CASSPNSGMNTE. The full CDR3 protein is CASSPNSGMNTEAFF.

Details on this clone: The read ends 3 residues shy of where the CDR3 ends; the end is completed using the germline J gene. V and J are TRBV6-2 or TRBV6-3 and TRBJ2-3; 10 nucleotides align to TRBD2. The V gene end was trimmed by 2 bases and the J gene end by 2 bases; junction bases not matched to a gene: 7. From germline, CDR1 is MNHEY and CDR2 SVGEGT. This CDR3 comprises 17 residues. CDR3 in amino acids: CASSYPGLAFSTDTQYF. The sequenced part of the CDR3 DNA is TGTGCCAGCAGTTACCCGGGACTAGCGTTTTCCACAGATACG.

This clone was detected many times. The read is 3 residues too short to cover the CDR3 end, so that end is filled in from the germline J gene. This chain links TRBV7-8 with TRBJ1-1, with D possibly being TRBD1 (5 bases). V was clipped by 3 bases and J by 4 bases, with 12 bases between them. The CDR3 runs to 14 residues. CDR1 and CDR2 (germline): SGHVS, FQNEAQ. CDR3 sequence reads: CASSFRQQGTEAFF. CDR3 bases read: TGTGCCAGCAGCTTCCGACAGCAGGGCACTGAA.

This clone was seen a few times. The missing CDR3 end, 3 residues past where the read stops, is filled in from the germline J gene. The V and J genes are TRBV6-2 or TRBV6-3 and TRBJ2-3, with 8 bases identical to TRBD1. The CDR3 runs to 12 residues. Germline CDR1 MNHEY, CDR2 SVGEGT. The CDR3 loop is CASSSGGLSQYF. CDR3 DNA (partial): TGTGCCAGCTCGTCAGGGGGCCTCTCG.

This clone was detected only a few times. The missing CDR3 end, 3 residues past where the read stops, is filled in from the germline J gene. The V call is TRBV7-9, the J call TRBJ2-5; 9 nucleotides align to TRBD1. This CDR3 comprises 14 residues. Germline CDR1 SEHNR, CDR2 FQNEAQ (reference sequence). Unmatched junction bases numbered 5, after V lost 4 bases and J lost 5 bases. The DNA read from the CDR3 is TGTGCCAGCAGCTGGGACAGGGTCAGCGAGACC. Its translation is CASSWDRVSET. The whole CDR3 sequence reads CASSWDRVSETQYF.

This clone was found a few times. The read stops 3 residues short of the end of the CDR3; the missing end is completed from the germline J gene. V gene TRBV6-2 or TRBV6-3 combines with J gene TRBJ2-1; a weak D match, TRBD2 (7 bases). The CDR3 length is 13 residues. Looked up from germline, CDR1 is MNHEY and CDR2 is SVGEGT. V lost 2 bases and J lost 7, with 9 bases in between. The CDR3 region is CASSYRGGNEQFF. CDR3 DNA (partial): TGTGCCAGCAGTTACAGGGGGGGGAATGAG.

The table lists this clone with many counts. The read stops 3 residues short of the end of the CDR3; the missing end is completed from the germline J gene. The V and J genes are TRBV20-1 and TRBJ2-7; D unclear. The CDR3 consists of 12 residues. V gave up 3 bases and J gave up 3 bases, with 9 bases separating them. CDR1 and CDR2 (germline): DFQATT, SNEGSKA (reference sequence). CDR3 region: CSASGRNYEQYF. The DNA read from the CDR3 is TGCAGTGCTAGTGGCAGGAACTACGAG.

This clone has only a few counts. Read data end 3 residues before the CDR3 end; the end is taken from the germline J gene. At the DNA level, this CDR3 is encoded by other sequences in the same sample as well. V gene TRBV19 combines with J gene TRBJ1-3; no reliable D call. V lost 11 bases, J lost 4 bases, and 27 bases lay in between. This CDR3 is built from 17 residues. The V gene's germline CDR1 is LNHDA and CDR2 SQIVND (reference sequence). The sequenced part of the CDR3 DNA is TGTGCCGGGCGTTTGGAGGCGTCCGCTTACTCGGGAAACACC. This sequence encodes CAGRLEASAYSGNT. The CDR3 as a whole reads CAGRLEASAYSGNTIYF. The variable domain in full, with the rest retrieved from reference TRBV19 and TRBJ1-3, is DGGITQSPKYLFRKEGQNVTLSCEQNLNHDAMYWYRQDPGQGLRLIYYSQIVNDFQKGDIAEGYSVSREKKESFPLTVTSAQKNPTAFYLCAGRLEASAYSGNTIYFGEGSWLTVV.

This clone was detected only a few times. Coverage ceases 3 residues before the CDR3 finishes, and the germline J gene fills in the end. The V call is TRBV7-9, the J call TRBJ2-7, with unresolved D. Germline V gene sequence: CDR1 SEHNR, CDR2 FQNEAQ (reference sequence). Trimming took off 0 bases at V and 4 bases at J, with 13 bases between the two ends. This CDR3 spans 15 amino acids. The CDR3 DNA, read in part, is TGTGCCAGCAGCTTAGCAGGGTTCGGTGTGTACGAG. Amino acid sequence: CASSLAGFGVYE. The CDR3 in full is CASSLAGFGVYEQYF.

The sample holds many counts of this clone. The read falls 3 residues short of the CDR3 end, and the missing part is taken from the germline J gene. The chain uses TRBV30 and TRBJ2-2; 8 nucleotides agree with TRBD2. The CDR3 runs 15 residues. Per the germline V gene, CDR1 is GTSNPN and CDR2 is SVGIG (reference sequence). The trim removed 2 bases at V and 5 bases at J, leaving 7 bases unmatched. CDR3 amino acids: CAWSQRTSSTGELFF. The CDR3 bases that were read are TGTGCCTGGAGTCAGAGGACTAGCTCGACCGGGGAG.

In this sample, this clone turned up many times. The CDR3 end lies 3 residues beyond the end of the read and is filled in from the germline J gene. The gene calls are TRBV4-2 and TRBJ1-6, with 7 bases aligning to TRBD1. CDR3 length equals 17 residues. V lost 0 bases, J lost 9 bases, and 11 bases stayed unmatched. Germline V CDR1 and CDR2: LGHNA, YNFKEQ. CDR3 sequence: CASSQDPQGDIGSPLHF. Partial CDR3 DNA: TGTGCCAGCAGCCAAGATCCTCAGGGGGATATAGGTTCACCC.

Of note for this clone: The junction departs from germline at one end; a sequencing error may be responsible. The CDR3 goes on 3 residues after the read ends, and that part is filled in from the germline J gene. This rearrangement joins TRBV7-9 to TRBJ2-7, with D possibly matching TRBD1 (5 bases). Germline CDR1 SEHNR, CDR2 FQNEAQ (reference sequence). The CDR3 contains 13 residues. This chain's CDR3 is CSSSPGSSYEQYF. The covered CDR3 bases are TGTTCCAGCAGTCCAGGGTCTTCCTACGAG.

This clone turned up a few times. The read stops 3 residues short of the end of the CDR3; the missing end is completed from the germline J gene. The chain links TRBV29-1 to TRBJ1-4, with D unresolved. CDR1 SQVTM and CDR2 ANQGSEA come from the germline V gene. V lost 2 bases, J lost 7 bases, and 11 bases lay in between. The CDR3 has 13 amino acids. The sequenced part of the CDR3 DNA is TGCAGCGTTGAAACGGGGAATGGTGAAAAA. Translation gives CSVETGNGEK. The CDR3 in full is CSVETGNGEKLFF.

To note about this clone: The CDR3 extends 3 residues past the end of the read, so its final part is completed from the germline J gene. The chain recombines TRBV7-8 with TRBJ2-5; tentative D call: TRBD1 (6 bases). Germline V gene data show CDR1 as SGHVS and CDR2 as FQNEAQ. V lost 8 bases, J lost 5 bases, and 15 bases lay in between. CDR3 length equals 13 residues. CDR3 loop: CASATGVGETQYF. The CDR3 DNA, read in part, is TGTGCCAGCGCGACAGGAGTTGGGGAGACC.

The table lists this clone with many counts. The CDR3 is cut off 3 residues early in the read; its end comes from the germline J gene. The rearrangement joins TRBV18 to TRBJ2-7; D perhaps matches TRBD1 (5 bases). The CDR3 runs 15 residues. Trimming took 3 bases from V and 4 from J, leaving 16 bases between them. Germline V lookup: CDR1 KGHSH, CDR2 LQKENI. Partial CDR3 DNA: TGTGCCAGCTCACCTCCTCAGGGCAGGTCTTACGAG. It specifies CASSPPQGRSYE. The CDR3 as a whole reads CASSPPQGRSYEQYF.

This clone has ten or more counts. The observed sequence ends 3 residues before the CDR3 terminus, with the missing tail filled in from the germline J gene. V gene TRBV5-1 combines with J gene TRBJ2-5; 9 nucleotides match TRBD2. The CDR3 is made up of 14 amino acids. With V trimmed by 3 bases and J by 5 bases, 5 bases remained unmatched. Germline V gives CDR1 SGHRS, CDR2 YFSETQ. The sequenced CDR3 bases are TGCGCCAGCAGCTCGGGGACTAGCCGGGAGACC. Its protein is CASSSGTSRET. The entire CDR3 reads CASSSGTSRETQYF.

This clone has only a few counts. The read ends 3 residues early relative to the CDR3; the germline J gene fills the gap. This chain links TRBV6-1 with TRBJ2-5, with 9 bases matching TRBD2. Germline trimming cut 1 base from V and 2 bases from J; bases unmatched to any gene: 5. The CDR3 has 16 residues. The germline CDR1 and CDR2 sequences are MNHNS and SASEGT. CDR3 loop: CASSEVPAGGQETQYF. The DNA read from the CDR3 is TGTGCCAGCAGTGAAGTACCAGCGGGGGGTCAAGAGACC.

Many counts were recorded for this clone. The read gets to within 3 residues of the CDR3 end, and the germline J gene fills in the rest. This rearrangement joins TRBV7-9 to TRBJ2-1; 9 bases map to TRBD2. Per germline, CDR1 SEHNR and CDR2 FQNEAQ (reference sequence). The CDR3 runs to 15 residues. The ends lost 2 bases at V and 6 bases at J; junction bases unmatched: 5. The DNA read from the CDR3 is TGTGCCAGCAGCTTAAGCCTAGCGGGGCTCAATGAG. This translates into CASSLSLAGLNE. The complete CDR3 sequence is CASSLSLAGLNEQFF.

This clone has more than one count but fewer than ten. The read stops 3 residues short of the end of the CDR3; the missing end is completed from the germline J gene. J is TRBJ1-6 and V is TRBV6-2 or TRBV6-3; D unclear. Trimming took off 0 bases at V and 10 bases at J, with 13 bases between the two ends. Per germline, CDR1 MNHEY and CDR2 SVGEGT. There are 15 residues in the CDR3. The CDR3: CASSYSGTRGSPLHF. CDR3 DNA, as far as it was read: TGTGCCAGCAGTTACTCGGGTACCCGCGGGTCACCC.

This clone appeared many times. This chain's CDR3 is CASSIAGSSKNIQYF. The sequenced CDR3 bases are TGTGCCAGTAGTATAGCAGGGTCTTCCAAAAACATT. The chain combines TRBV19 with TRBJ2-4; D possibly corresponds to TRBD1 (5 bases). The CDR3 end is not reached by the read, which stops 3 residues before it; the germline J gene fills it in. The V gene lost 1 base and the J gene lost 2 bases, with 9 bases spanning the gap. The CDR3 extends over 15 amino acids. CDR1 and CDR2 (germline): LNHDA, SQIVND (reference sequence).

This clone was picked up a small number of times. Read data end 3 residues before the CDR3 end; the end is taken from the germline J gene. The rearrangement uses TRBV7-9 and TRBJ1-1; perhaps TRBD1 as D (6 bases). This CDR3 comprises 15 residues. The V gene lost 2 bases and the J gene lost 1 base, with 11 bases spanning the gap. In germline, CDR1 is SEHNR, CDR2 FQNEAQ (reference sequence). CDR3 sequence: CASSLSRDKNTEAFF. The sequenced CDR3 bases are TGTGCCAGCAGCTTATCCCGGGACAAGAACACTGAA.

This clone was counted many times. With the read ending 3 residues before the CDR3 end, the germline J gene is used to fill in that end. The rearrangement joins TRBV13 to TRBJ2-2, with a possible D match to TRBD2 (6 bases). Trimming removed 6 bases at V and 1 base at J, with 6 bases between. Germline V gene sequence: CDR1 PRHDT, CDR2 FYEKMQ (reference sequence). CDR3 length: 13 amino acids. CDR3 bases read: TGTGCCAGCAGTAGCGGGAACACCGGGGAG. This codes for CASSSGNTGE. The CDR3 in its entirety is CASSSGNTGELFF.

In its sample, this clone was seen a few times. The CDR3 is cut off 3 residues early in the read; its end comes from the germline J gene. The J gene is TRBJ2-3, the V gene TRBV2; 9 nucleotides match TRBD2. This CDR3 has 17 amino acids. Germline CDR1 is SNHLY and CDR2 is FYNNEI. After removal of 2 bases from V and 1 base from J, the junction contained 7 bases not matched to a gene. The CDR3 spells CASSETLAGWGTDTQYF. CDR3 DNA (partial): TGTGCCAGCAGTGAAACGCTAGCGGGGTGGGGCACAGATACG.

Worth noting for this clone: The CDR3 goes on 3 residues after the read ends, and that part is filled in from the germline J gene. This sequence joins TRBV7-8 and TRBJ1-5; tentative D call: TRBD1 (6 bases). This CDR3 has 15 residues. Germline CDR1 is SGHVS and CDR2 is FQNEAQ. The V end lost 4 bases, the J end lost 4 bases, and 14 bases lay between the germline ends. CDR3 residues: CASSYGRGSNQPQHF. The part of the CDR3 DNA that was read is TGTGCCAGCAGCTACGGGAGGGGGAGTAATCAGCCC.

The chain's CDR3 is CASSDVSGQVSYGYTF. Partial CDR3 DNA: TGTGCCAGTAGCGACGTCTCGGGACAGGTTAGCTATGGC. This sequence joins TRBV19 and TRBJ1-2; 8 bases line up with TRBD1. The read ends 3 residues shy of where the CDR3 ends; the end is completed using the germline J gene. The V and J ends lost 6 bases and 4 bases, in that order; junction bases with no gene match: 13. This CDR3 region has 16 residues. Germline loops: CDR1 LNHDA, CDR2 SQIVND (reference sequence).

This clone was picked up a small number of times. The read stops 3 residues short of the end of the CDR3; the missing end is completed from the germline J gene. The chain links TRBV19 to TRBJ1-6; TRBD1 aligns across 8 bases. The CDR3 spans 16 residues. After removal of 4 bases from V and 10 bases from J, the junction contained 12 bases not matched to a gene. Germline CDR1 is LNHDA and CDR2 is SQIVND (reference sequence). CDR3 in amino acids: CASSTIQGAGESPLHF. The sequenced part of the CDR3 DNA is TGTGCCAGTAGTACAATCCAGGGGGCAGGAGAGTCACCC.

This clone has ten or more counts. The CDR3 end lies 3 residues beyond the end of the read and is filled in from the germline J gene. The chain uses TRBV19 and TRBJ1-1; TRBD1 matches at 10 bases. The CDR3 is 13 amino acids. The germline V gene has CDR1 LNHDA and CDR2 SQIVND (reference sequence). Partial CDR3 DNA: TGTGCCAGTAGCCGACAGGGGGCATCGGAA. Translating gives CASSRQGASE. The whole CDR3 region reads CASSRQGASEAFF.

This clone was observed a few times. The sequenced fragment ends 3 residues before the CDR3 boundary, so the rest is inferred from the germline J gene. The rearrangement joins TRBV18 to TRBJ2-5; D gene uncertain. Germline CDR1 reads KGHSH; CDR2 reads LQKENI. The CDR3 length is 12 residues. V was shortened by 0 bases and J by 5 bases, with 4 bases between the two germline ends. The CDR3 DNA, read in part, is TGTGCCAGCTCACCACCCGGGGAGACC. Amino acids: CASSPPGET. The whole CDR3 protein reads CASSPPGETQYF.

This clone was seen a few times. The read terminates 3 residues ahead of where the CDR3 ends, so the germline J gene completes it. V usage is TRBV7-2 and J usage is TRBJ2-7, with a weak D call TRBD1 (5 bases). The CDR3 consists of 15 residues. V was trimmed by 1 base and J by 3 bases, leaving 13 bases between them. Germline V CDR1 and CDR2: SGHTA, FQGNSA. CDR3 DNA (partial): TGTGCCAGCAGCTTAGTGCAGGGTGGGGTCTACGAG. Protein sequence: CASSLVQGGVYE. The entire CDR3 is CASSLVQGGVYEQYF. Looking up the rest from reference TRBV7-2 and TRBJ2-7 gives the full variable domain: GAGVSQSPSNKVTEKGKDVELRCDPISGHTALYWYRQSLGQGLEFLIYFQGNSAPDKSGLPSDRFSAERTGGSVSTLTIQRTQQEDSAVYLCASSLVQGGVYEQYFGPGTRLTVT.

This clone was counted a few times. The read terminates 3 residues before the CDR3 end, so the remaining end is supplied by the germline J gene. The J gene is TRBJ1-4, the V gene TRBV19, with D perhaps matching TRBD1 (5 bases). This CDR3 contains 14 residues. Germline assignment: CDR1 LNHDA and CDR2 SQIVND (reference sequence). V was pared by 2 bases and J by 10 bases, with 14 bases between. The chain's CDR3 is CASSIRQGQGKLFF. CDR3 DNA (partial): TGTGCCAGTAGTATAAGGCAGGGTCAAGGAAAA.